The sequence of this T cell receptor (beta chain) was determined in a study of shared clonotypes between healthy human individuals. Study details: The study drew on a couple of women and a few men aged 18 to 49 as donors. Study-wide results and limits: Only blood underwent sampling, and tissue repertoires likely differ.

Worth noting for this clone: Its antigen is unidentified.

Unsorted samples used tens of millions of PBMCs for genomic DNA. The deep-level immunoSEQ assay was used. TCRdb's copy holds only in-frame clones and misses some; the assay was immunoSEQ multiplex PCR. The sample contains about half a million clones, roughly 80% of which appear only once. Unmatched junction bases numbered 8, after V lost 6 bases and J lost 6 bases. The germline V gene has CDR1 MNHEY and CDR2 SVGAGI. CDR3 length equals 15 residues. This chain joins TRBV6-5 and TRBJ1-4; 9 bases map to TRBD1. The sequence derives from a woman aged 40-49 years in good health. Some clones in this sample may be carry-over from other donors' samples. Sequences were obtained from PBMCs. This chain's CDR3 is CASREPRTGDEKLFF. The CDR3 bases are TGTGCCAGCAGGGAGCCTCGGACAGGGGATGAAAAACTGTTTTTT.